This T cell receptor beta chain was retrieved from a study of control samples from healthy donors and cancer patients. Some clones are missing from TCRdb's copy, which holds only in-frame ones; the method was immunoSEQ multiplex PCR. The data show approximately 220,000 clones, about 93% seen once. Trimming cost V 6 bases and J 6 bases; bases outside gene matches: 5. The CDR3 has 14 amino acids. Per the germline V gene, CDR1 is MNHEY and CDR2 is SMNVEV (reference sequence). The sequenced sample was blood. V and J are TRBV27 and TRBJ2-2; TRBD1 matches 9 bases. The receptor comes from a man in his fifties or sixties in good health. As DNA, the CDR3 is TGTGCCAGCAGAACGGGACAGGGACCCGGGGAGCTGTTTTTT. As protein: CASRTGQGPGELFF.